This TCR beta chain was captured in a study of Ad26.COV2.S vaccination and SARS-CoV-2 variants. The method was immunoSEQ multiplex PCR; TCRdb's version includes in-frame clones alone and lacks a portion of them. Counted here are about 180,000 clones, approximately 90% occurring once; the ten biggest clones make up over 4.5%. Study results and caveats: Substantial response breadth was reportedly seen for spike-specific CD8+ and CD4+ T cells after vaccination. Participants in the vaccine arm had higher spike-specific TCR breadth; placebo recipients had lower. Analyses that measured TCR breadth and depth may have underestimated total T cell responses.

The CDR3 loop spans 17 amino acids. V was cut by 3 bases and J by 0 bases, with 15 bases left in between. To note about this clone: The antigen remains undetermined.

The receptor was isolated from a human donor who had recovered from COVID-19. Specimen: peripheral blood, collected after recovery from COVID-19. V usage is TRBV23-1 and J usage is TRBJ2-1; D is unresolved. TRBV23-1 has ORF status, its function being uncertain. The CDR3 DNA reads as TGCGCCAGCAGTCAGACTCCCGTCCGAAGCTCCTACAATGAGCAGTTCTTC. Translating it yields CASSQTPVRSSYNEQFF.